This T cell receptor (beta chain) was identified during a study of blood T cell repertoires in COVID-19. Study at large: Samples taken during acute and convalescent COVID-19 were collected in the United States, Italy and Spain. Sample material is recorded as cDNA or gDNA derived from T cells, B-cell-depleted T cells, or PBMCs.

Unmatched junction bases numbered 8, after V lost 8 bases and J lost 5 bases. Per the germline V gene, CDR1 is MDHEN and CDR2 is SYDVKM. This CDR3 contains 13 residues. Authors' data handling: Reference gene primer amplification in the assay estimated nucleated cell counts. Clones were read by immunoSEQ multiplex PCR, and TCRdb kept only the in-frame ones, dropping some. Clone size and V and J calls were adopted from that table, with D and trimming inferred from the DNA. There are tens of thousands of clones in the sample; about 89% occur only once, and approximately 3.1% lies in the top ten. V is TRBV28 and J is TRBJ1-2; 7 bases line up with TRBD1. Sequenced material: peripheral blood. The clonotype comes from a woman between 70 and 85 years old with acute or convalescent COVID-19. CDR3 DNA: TGTGCCAGCCGCCGGACAGGCGAATATGGCTACACCTTC. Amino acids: CASRRTGEYGYTF.